These 12 T cell receptor beta chains came from one sample sequenced in a study of T cells in Graves' hyperthyroidism and ophthalmopathy. From RNA transcripts, TCR beta CDR3 regions were amplified. HTBI primers drove first-round RT-PCR of the TCR CDR3. TCRdb redid the calling of the multiplex PCR reads with MiXCR, one entry per CDR3 protein. Of about 640,000 distinct CDR3 sequences in the sample, 20% were seen once. Sequencing was performed on blood. All receptors derive from a man aged 30-40 years with Graves' ophthalmopathy.

This chain joins TRBV10-3 and TRBJ2-2; 7 bases map to TRBD2. J was trimmed by 7 bases and V by 6 bases; bases with no gene match: 11. There are 15 residues in the CDR3. CDR1 is ENHRY, CDR2 SYGVKD, per germline. The CDR3 here is CAISRDYEPGGELFF. The CDR3 DNA is TGTGCCATCAGCCGGGACTACGAGCCGGGCGGGGAGCTGTTTTTT.

This clonotype was counted between two and nine times. The CDR3 loop reads CASSRGTSGSETQYF. The CDR3 DNA follows: TGTGCCAGCAGCCGAGGGACTAGCGGGAGTGAGACCCAGTACTTC. This chain joins TRBV11-2 and TRBJ2-5; TRBD2 matches at 14 bases. V lost 5 bases and J lost 5; bases outside the gene matches: 4. The CDR3 is 15 residues long. The V gene's germline CDR1 is SGHAT and CDR2 FQNNGV.

This clonotype has a count of ten or more. V and J are TRBV20-1 and TRBJ2-5, with D hard to call. The length of the CDR3 is 12 residues. CDR1 is DFQATT and CDR2 is SNEGSKA in the germline V gene (reference sequence). V was pared by 2 bases and J by 2 bases, with 6 bases between. In DNA form, the CDR3 reads TGCAGTGCTAGATCCGTTCAAGAGACCCAGTACTTC. Encoded protein: CSARSVQETQYF.

This clonotype was counted between two and nine times. V usage is TRBV27 and J usage is TRBJ2-7; 9 bases are shared with TRBD1. The J segment lost 2 bases and the V segment lost 3 bases, leaving 5 bases of the junction unmatched. This CDR3 region has 15 residues. Looked up from germline, CDR1 is MNHEY and CDR2 is SMNVEV (reference sequence). The CDR3 protein is CASSLGTGSTYEQYF. Written as DNA, the CDR3 is TGTGCCAGCAGTTTGGGGACAGGGAGCACCTACGAGCAGTACTTC.

The chain recombines TRBV6-2 or TRBV6-3 with TRBJ1-6; 9 positions agree with TRBD1. Germline CDR1 is MNHEY and CDR2 is SVGEGT. The length of the CDR3 is 13 residues. V gave up 2 bases and J gave up 17 bases; unmatched junction bases: 7. Written as DNA, the CDR3 is TGTGCCAGCAGTTACACACAGGGGGCCCCTTTCCACTTT. This sequence encodes CASSYTQGAPFHF.

This CDR3 is CAWRQLSGNTIYF. DNA of the CDR3: TGTGCCTGGAGGCAGCTCTCTGGAAACACCATATATTTT. This chain links TRBV30 with TRBJ1-3; no reliable D call. The V end was cut by 3 bases, the J end by 0 bases, with 6 bases between. CDR3 length: 13 amino acids. The germline V gene encodes CDR1 GTSNPN and CDR2 SVGIG (reference sequence).

This clonotype came up a few times. The chain couples TRBV7-9 to TRBJ2-2, with 7 bases identical to TRBD2. CDR1 SEHNR and CDR2 FQNEAQ come from the germline V gene (reference sequence). V gave up 5 bases and J gave up 2 bases; unmatched junction bases: 5. The CDR3 sequence is 15 residues long. CDR3 loop: CASSLSGDNTGELFF. In nucleotides, the CDR3 is TGTGCCAGCAGCCTAAGCGGGGATAACACCGGGGAGCTGTTTTTT.

This chain connects TRBV7-3 to TRBJ2-2; D ambiguous. Germline V gene sequence: CDR1 SGHTA, CDR2 FQGTGA. V was shortened by 5 bases and J by 5 bases, with 21 bases between the two germline ends. CDR3 size: 17 residues. The CDR3 sequence: CASSTHDPDGNTGELFF. As DNA, the CDR3 is TGTGCCAGCAGCACCCACGACCCGGACGGAAATACCGGGGAGCTGTTTTTT.

This clonotype was observed a handful of times. The chain combines TRBV15 with TRBJ2-3, with TRBD2 matching 8 bases. This CDR3 is built from 17 residues. V trimming: 0 bases; J trimming: 2 bases; junction bases outside the gene matches: 7. The germline V gene has CDR1 LNHNV and CDR2 YYDKDF (reference sequence). CDR3 coding DNA: TGTGCCACCAGCAGAGAGAGGTCTAGCGGGTTCACAGATACGCAGTATTTT. Translation gives CATSRERSSGFTDTQYF.

The sample holds many counts of this clonotype. The chain has TRBV11-2 and TRBJ2-7; D not resolved. The CDR3 has 13 amino acids. V was cut by 5 bases and J by 3 bases, with 11 bases left in between. CDR1 and CDR2 (germline): SGHAT, FQNNGV. CDR3 nucleotides: TGTGCCAGCAGCCGCCCTACCCTCTACGAGCAGTACTTC. It translates to CASSRPTLYEQYF.

This chain uses TRBV6-1 with TRBJ2-7; weak D call: TRBD1 (6 bases). The germline gives CDR1 MNHNS, CDR2 SASEGT. V was clipped by 5 bases and J by 6 bases, with 11 bases between them. The CDR3 is 12 amino acids. The chain's CDR3 is CASSPGVLEQYF. CDR3 nucleotides: TGTGCCAGCAGTCCAGGGGTCCTCGAGCAGTACTTC.

A note on this clonotype: This sequence may be a read error, since a much larger clone differs from it by one base. As the CDR3 is not closed by the conserved phenylalanine or tryptophan, this likely results from a read error. V usage is TRBV28 and J usage is TRBJ2-1; the match to TRBD2 covers 7 bases. Germline lookup yields CDR1 MDHEN and CDR2 SYDVKM. This CDR3 comprises 15 residues. V shed 2 bases and J 3 bases; nucleotides not matched to a gene: 4. CDR3 residues: CASSLPLAGYNEQFL. The CDR3, as DNA: TGTGCCAGCAGTTTACCCTTAGCGGGCTACAATGAGCAGTTCCTC.